This is a list of T cell receptor beta chains from one sample in a study of cytomegalovirus exposure and HLA in healthy donors. Using immunoSEQ multiplex PCR, the repertoire was profiled, and TCRdb retains in-frame clones only, with some absent. Of about 88,000 clones in the sample, around four fifths were seen once. The sequencing sample was made of PBMCs. The receptors here all came from a woman aged 40 to 50 in good health and CMV-seronegative. The CDR3 runs from the conserved cysteine through the conserved F or W. Fields, in order: J gene, V gene, clone size, D gene, CDR3 DNA, CDR3 protein. D genes are given only for firm matches. Clone sizes are given selectively: once, few, many, or a class where the clone is expanded.

J gene: TRBJ1-3
V gene: TRBV7-6
clone size: NA
D gene: TRBD1
CDR3 DNA: TGTGCCAGCAGCTTAAGGAGACAGGGCTCAAGCTCTGGAAACACCATATATTTT
CDR3 protein: CASSLRRQGSSSGNTIYF

J gene: TRBJ1-2
V gene: TRBV7-2
clone size: NA
D gene: NA
CDR3 DNA: TGTGCCAGCAGCTTGCAGGGCACGGGCGGCTACACCTTC
CDR3 protein: CASSLQGTGGYTF

J gene: TRBJ1-2
V gene: TRBV9
clone size: NA
D gene: TRBD1
CDR3 DNA: TGTGCCAGCAGCGTAGGAGGGACAGTCAACTATGGCTACACCTTC
CDR3 protein: CASSVGGTVNYGYTF

J gene: TRBJ2-5
V gene: TRBV6-1
clone size: NA
D gene: TRBD2
CDR3 DNA: TGTGCCAGCAGTAGTTGGCGGGGGAAGGAGACCCAGTACTTC
CDR3 protein: CASSSWRGKETQYF

J gene: TRBJ2-7
V gene: TRBV30
clone size: NA
D gene: NA
CDR3 DNA: TGTGCCTGGAGTGTACCAGGGCTAGACGACTACGAGCAGTACTTC
CDR3 protein: CAWSVPGLDDYEQYF

J gene: TRBJ2-1
V gene: TRBV11-2
clone size: NA
D gene: TRBD1
CDR3 DNA: TGTGCCAGCAGCCCCCGGGACAGGGTATGGAATGAGCAGTTCTTC
CDR3 protein: CASSPRDRVWNEQFF

J gene: TRBJ1-3
V gene: TRBV5-6
clone size: NA
D gene: NA
CDR3 DNA: TGTGCCAGCAGCGGGGAGGGGGGCGGAAACACCATATATTTT
CDR3 protein: CASSGEGGGNTIYF

J gene: TRBJ1-2
V gene: TRBV6-6
clone size: NA
D gene: NA
CDR3 DNA: TGTGCCAGCAGCCTCAGGGGCGGCTACACCTTC
CDR3 protein: CASSLRGGYTF

J gene: TRBJ1-2
V gene: TRBV2
clone size: NA
D gene: NA
CDR3 DNA: TGTGCCAGCAGTGAATCGAGGAACTATGGCTACACCTTC
CDR3 protein: CASSESRNYGYTF

J gene: TRBJ1-2
V gene: TRBV10-1
clone size: NA
D gene: TRBD1
CDR3 DNA: TGCGCCAGCAGTGAGGACAGGGTAATAGTTAAGGATGGCTACACCTTC
CDR3 protein: CASSEDRVIVKDGYTF

J gene: TRBJ2-1
V gene: TRBV6-6
clone size: once
D gene: TRBD2
CDR3 DNA: TGTGCCAGCGCCCGACTAGCTTCTTACAATGAGCAGTTCTTC
CDR3 protein: CASARLASYNEQFF

J gene: TRBJ1-2
V gene: TRBV25-1
clone size: NA
D gene: NA
CDR3 DNA: TGTGCCAGCAGTACCCCGGGACTGAAGGCCTTC
CDR3 protein: CASSTPGLKAF

J gene: TRBJ2-3
V gene: TRBV11-3
clone size: NA
D gene: NA
CDR3 DNA: TGTGCCAGCAGCTTATCGAGTGCAGATACGCAGTATTTT
CDR3 protein: CASSLSSADTQYF

J gene: TRBJ1-2
V gene: TRBV28
clone size: NA
D gene: TRBD1
CDR3 DNA: TGTGCCAGCAGTGGACAGGGAGGGTGGTCTTATGGCTACACCTTC
CDR3 protein: CASSGQGGWSYGYTF

J gene: TRBJ1-4
V gene: TRBV6-5
clone size: NA
D gene: NA
CDR3 DNA: TGTGCCAGCAGTTACGGGGCAGCAACTAATGAAAAACTGTTTTTT
CDR3 protein: CASSYGAATNEKLFF

J gene: TRBJ2-7
V gene: TRBV5-1
clone size: NA
D gene: TRBD2
CDR3 DNA: TGCGCCAGCAGCGGCGGACTAGCGGGGGGCTCCTACGAGCAGTACTTC
CDR3 protein: CASSGGLAGGSYEQYF

J gene: TRBJ1-5
V gene: TRBV6-1
clone size: NA
D gene: TRBD1
CDR3 DNA: TGTGCCAGCAGTGCTCTTGACAGGGGGCATAGCAATCAGCCCCAGCATTTT
CDR3 protein: CASSALDRGHSNQPQHF

J gene: TRBJ1-1
V gene: TRBV2
clone size: few
D gene: TRBD1
CDR3 DNA: TGTGCCAGCAGCCGAAGCCGGGGACAGCCCGGGTGGACTGAAGCTTTCTTT
CDR3 protein: CASSRSRGQPGWTEAFF

J gene: TRBJ1-2
V gene: TRBV29-1
clone size: NA
D gene: NA
CDR3 DNA: TGCAGCGTGGGCCGGGAACCGAAGTATGGCTACACCTTC
CDR3 protein: CSVGREPKYGYTF

J gene: TRBJ2-1
V gene: TRBV16
clone size: NA
D gene: TRBD1
CDR3 DNA: TGTGCCAGCAGCCAATCTCGAGGGGGCGCCTACAATGAGCAGTTCTTC
CDR3 protein: CASSQSRGGAYNEQFF

J gene: TRBJ2-1
V gene: TRBV5-1
clone size: few
D gene: NA
CDR3 DNA: TGCGCCAGCAGCCTGGGTGGGGCAATGCCGGTGCGGTTCTTC
CDR3 protein: CASSLGGAMPVRFF

J gene: TRBJ1-3
V gene: TRBV7-8
clone size: NA
D gene: NA
CDR3 DNA: TGTGCCAGCAGCTATAGAGCAGGGAAAATCTCTGGAAACACCATATATTTT
CDR3 protein: CASSYRAGKISGNTIYF

J gene: TRBJ1-4
V gene: TRBV6-5
clone size: NA
D gene: NA
CDR3 DNA: TGTGCCAGCAGTTACCGCGGGGCAGAAAATGAAAAACTGTTTTTT
CDR3 protein: CASSYRGAENEKLFF

J gene: TRBJ2-7
V gene: TRBV27
clone size: NA
D gene: NA
CDR3 DNA: TGTGCCAGCAGGACACGACCTCAGGGTAGGCACGAGCAGTACTTC
CDR3 protein: CASRTRPQGRHEQYF

J gene: TRBJ2-3
V gene: TRBV4-1
clone size: NA
D gene: TRBD2
CDR3 DNA: TGCGCCAGCAGCCAAGGGGTAGCGGGAACCTCTTCTAGCACAGATACGCAGTATTTT
CDR3 protein: CASSQGVAGTSSSTDTQYF

J gene: TRBJ2-2
V gene: TRBV9
clone size: few
D gene: NA
CDR3 DNA: TGTGCCAGCAGCGTAGACAGGAACACCGGGGAGCTGTTTTTT
CDR3 protein: CASSVDRNTGELFF

J gene: TRBJ2-3
V gene: TRBV4-2
clone size: NA
D gene: TRBD2
CDR3 DNA: TGTGCCAGCAGCCAAGAACCGGGCGGGGGGAGCGACACGCAGTATTTT
CDR3 protein: CASSQEPGGGSDTQYF

J gene: TRBJ1-1
V gene: TRBV2
clone size: few
D gene: TRBD1
CDR3 DNA: TGTGCCAGCAGTCCCTTAACAGGGGGCTTGGCTTTCTTT
CDR3 protein: CASSPLTGGLAFF

J gene: TRBJ1-1
V gene: TRBV28
clone size: NA
D gene: NA
CDR3 DNA: TGTGCCAGCAGTTCAGGTTTCGGGGGGAACACTGAAGCTTTCTTT
CDR3 protein: CASSSGFGGNTEAFF

J gene: TRBJ1-3
V gene: TRBV2
clone size: NA
D gene: NA
CDR3 DNA: TGTGCCAGCAGTGTTCAGGGGCTAGTAGGAGACACCATATATTTT
CDR3 protein: CASSVQGLVGDTIYF

J gene: TRBJ1-3
V gene: TRBV7-9
clone size: NA
D gene: TRBD1
CDR3 DNA: TGTGCCAGCAGCTTAACCCGCAGGGGGCGATCTGGAAACACCATATATTTT
CDR3 protein: CASSLTRRGRSGNTIYF

J gene: TRBJ1-3
V gene: TRBV4-3
clone size: NA
D gene: TRBD1
CDR3 DNA: TGCGCCAGCAGCCAAACCTGGACAGGGTCCTCTGGAAACACCATATATTTT
CDR3 protein: CASSQTWTGSSGNTIYF

J gene: TRBJ1-1
V gene: TRBV27
clone size: NA
D gene: TRBD1
CDR3 DNA: TGTGCCAGCAGTTCTTCCGGGACAGGGGGCGTTGAAGCTTTCTTT
CDR3 protein: CASSSSGTGGVEAFF

J gene: TRBJ2-6
V gene: TRBV2
clone size: NA
D gene: NA
CDR3 DNA: TGTGCCAGCTTCCCGGGGAACCCACCTGGGGCCAACGTCCTGACTTTC
CDR3 protein: CASFPGNPPGANVLTF

J gene: TRBJ2-5
V gene: TRBV9
clone size: NA
D gene: TRBD2
CDR3 DNA: TGTGCCAGCAGCGTAGGGCAGCTAGCGGAAGAGACCCAGTACTTC
CDR3 protein: CASSVGQLAEETQYF

J gene: TRBJ2-5
V gene: TRBV6-1
clone size: NA
D gene: TRBD2
CDR3 DNA: TGTGCCAGCAGCGAGGGACTAGCGGTACAAGAGACCCAGTACTTC
CDR3 protein: CASSEGLAVQETQYF

J gene: TRBJ1-1
V gene: TRBV2
clone size: NA
D gene: NA
CDR3 DNA: TGTGCCAGCAGTGAAGGGGGGCAGGAAAGGGATGCTTTCTTT
CDR3 protein: CASSEGGQERDAFF

J gene: TRBJ2-7
V gene: TRBV2
clone size: NA
D gene: TRBD1
CDR3 DNA: TGTGCCAGCAGTACCTCAACAGGGGGCGTTACCTACGAGCAGTACTTC
CDR3 protein: CASSTSTGGVTYEQYF

J gene: TRBJ1-1
V gene: TRBV28
clone size: NA
D gene: NA
CDR3 DNA: TGTGCCAGCAGACCTGGGGGCTTGACTGAAGCTTTCTTT
CDR3 protein: CASRPGGLTEAFF

J gene: TRBJ1-1
V gene: TRBV4-2
clone size: NA
D gene: NA
CDR3 DNA: TGTGCCAGCAGCCAAGACAGGCAGAACACTGAAGCTTTCTTT
CDR3 protein: CASSQDRQNTEAFF

J gene: TRBJ1-1
V gene: TRBV10-3
clone size: NA
D gene: NA
CDR3 DNA: TGTGCCATCAGGTGGACATCCGACACTGAAGCTTTCTTT
CDR3 protein: CAIRWTSDTEAFF

J gene: TRBJ2-3
V gene: TRBV6-5
clone size: NA
D gene: TRBD2
CDR3 DNA: TGTGCCAGCAGCCCCGGGACTAGCGGCACAGATACGCAGTATTTT
CDR3 protein: CASSPGTSGTDTQYF

J gene: TRBJ1-6
V gene: TRBV29-1
clone size: NA
D gene: TRBD1
CDR3 DNA: TGCAGCGTTGCGGACAGGGGTGATTCACCCCTCCACTTT
CDR3 protein: CSVADRGDSPLHF

J gene: TRBJ1-5
V gene: TRBV28
clone size: NA
D gene: NA
CDR3 DNA: TGTGCCAGCAGTGCGGGAAGTCAGCCCCAGCATTTT
CDR3 protein: CASSAGSQPQHF

J gene: TRBJ2-3
V gene: TRBV4-3
clone size: NA
D gene: NA
CDR3 DNA: TGCGCCAGCAGCCAATTTTCCATGGGGGCCTCAAGCACAGATACGCAGTATTTT
CDR3 protein: CASSQFSMGASSTDTQYF

J gene: TRBJ1-1
V gene: TRBV9
clone size: NA
D gene: NA
CDR3 DNA: TGTGCCAGCAGCGTAGACCCAGGGATAAACACTGAAGCTTTCTTT
CDR3 protein: CASSVDPGINTEAFF

J gene: TRBJ1-2
V gene: TRBV29-1
clone size: NA
D gene: NA
CDR3 DNA: TGCAGCGTTGTCGCTTCGGACTATGGCTACACCTTC
CDR3 protein: CSVVASDYGYTF

J gene: TRBJ1-6
V gene: TRBV4-1
clone size: NA
D gene: NA
CDR3 DNA: TGCGCCAGCAGCCAAGACCACCCGGGAAGCCATTCACCCCTCCACTTT
CDR3 protein: CASSQDHPGSHSPLHF

J gene: TRBJ2-4
V gene: TRBV19
clone size: NA
D gene: NA
CDR3 DNA: TGTGCCAGTAGTATAGCGGGCGCGGGGTCGCGAAACATTCAGTACTTC
CDR3 protein: CASSIAGAGSRNIQYF

J gene: TRBJ1-2
V gene: TRBV5-4
clone size: NA
D gene: TRBD1
CDR3 DNA: TGTGCCAGCAGCTCCCCCATGACAGGGTACTATGGCTACACCTTC
CDR3 protein: CASSSPMTGYYGYTF

J gene: TRBJ1-6
V gene: TRBV7-2
clone size: NA
D gene: NA
CDR3 DNA: TGTGCCAGCAGCCCCATTGGCTCGGACATAAAGAACCTCCACTTT
CDR3 protein: CASSPIGSDIKNLHF

J gene: TRBJ2-7
V gene: TRBV5-4
clone size: NA
D gene: NA
CDR3 DNA: TGTGCCAGCAGCAAACAGAGCTACGAGCAGTACTTC
CDR3 protein: CASSKQSYEQYF

J gene: TRBJ2-3
V gene: TRBV5-1
clone size: NA
D gene: NA
CDR3 DNA: TGCGCCAGCAGCTTGAACCCGGACAGTACAGATACGCAGTATTTT
CDR3 protein: CASSLNPDSTDTQYF